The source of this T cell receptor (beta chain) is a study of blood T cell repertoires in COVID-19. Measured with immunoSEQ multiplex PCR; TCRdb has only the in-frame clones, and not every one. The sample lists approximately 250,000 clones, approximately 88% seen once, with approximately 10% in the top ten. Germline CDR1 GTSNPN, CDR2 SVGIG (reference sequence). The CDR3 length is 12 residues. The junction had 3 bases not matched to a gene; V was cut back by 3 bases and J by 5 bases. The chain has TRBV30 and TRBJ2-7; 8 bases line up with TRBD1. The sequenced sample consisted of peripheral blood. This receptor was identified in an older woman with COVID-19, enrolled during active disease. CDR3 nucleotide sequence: TGTGCCTGGAGCAAGACAGGGGACGAGCAGTACTTC. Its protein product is CAWSKTGDEQYF.